The next 14 T cell receptor beta chains were all read from a single sample in a study of shared clonotypes between healthy human individuals. CD45RO-negative CD8 cells positively selected for CCR7 made up the naive population, which excluded terminally differentiated effector memory CD45RA+ cells. Only in-frame clones appear in the TCRdb table, and some are missing; sequencing was by immunoSEQ multiplex PCR. The repertoire holds millions of clones, just under 95% seen once, with roughly 1% in the top ten. Sequencing was performed on naive CD8+ T cells sorted from blood. These receptors originate from a man in his late teens or twenties in good health.

V is TRBV4-1 and J is TRBJ1-4; D perhaps matches TRBD1 (5 bases). The CDR3 is 18 amino acids. From germline, CDR1 is MGHRA and CDR2 YSYEKL. The V and J ends lost 1 base and 0 bases respectively, with 15 bases between them. CDR3 in amino acids: CASSQARGTRTTNEKLFF. CDR3 nucleotide sequence: TGCGCCAGCAGCCAAGCCCGGGGCACTCGGACAACTAATGAAAAACTGTTTTTT.

This chain connects TRBV11-2 to TRBJ1-4; D is ambiguous. The germline V gene has CDR1 SGHAT and CDR2 FQNNGV. V was shortened by 1 base and J by 4 bases, with 10 bases between the two germline ends. CDR3 length equals 15 residues. In nucleotides, the CDR3 is TGTGCCAGCAGCTTAGGATGGGCCGGTAATGAAAAACTGTTTTTT. It translates to CASSLGWAGNEKLFF.

Turning to this clone: Other DNA sequences in the sample encode the same CDR3. The J gene is TRBJ2-5, the V gene TRBV2; 8 bases are shared with TRBD1. Germline V CDR1 and CDR2: SNHLY, FYNNEI. CDR3 length equals 14 residues. Trimming took 6 bases from V and 2 from J; bases not matched to a gene: 5. The CDR3 reads CASSGQGSQETQYF. In DNA, the CDR3 is TGTGCCAGCAGCGGACAGGGATCACAAGAGACCCAGTACTTC.

The chain recombines TRBV4-2 with TRBJ2-1; D remains ambiguous. There are 17 residues in the CDR3. The V end lost 1 base, the J end lost 6 bases, and 19 bases lay between the germline ends. Per the germline V gene, CDR1 is LGHNA and CDR2 is YNFKEQ. The CDR3 protein is CASSQVWQDVSSNEQFF. The CDR3 DNA reads TGTGCCAGCAGCCAAGTTTGGCAGGATGTTTCTTCCAATGAGCAGTTCTTC.

The rearrangement links TRBV4-1 to TRBJ1-1, with 8 bases matching TRBD1. Trimming took 4 bases from V and 4 from J; bases not matched to a gene: 2. CDR1 is MGHRA, CDR2 YSYEKL, per germline. This CDR3 has 13 residues. For the CDR3, the DNA is TGCGCCAGCAGCCCGACAGGGGCCACTGAAGCTTTCTTT. Translated, it gives CASSPTGATEAFF.

The chain recombines TRBV28 with TRBJ2-1; TRBD1 matches at 10 bases. CDR1 MDHEN and CDR2 SYDVKM come from the germline V gene. This CDR3 region has 18 residues. V shed 2 bases, J shed 1 base, and the junction held 8 bases outside the gene matches. This CDR3 is CASSLVDGTGESYNEQFF. The CDR3 DNA reads TGTGCCAGCAGTTTAGTTGATGGGACAGGGGAATCCTACAATGAGCAGTTCTTC.

The CDR3 region is CASSLVGQQETQYF. The CDR3, as DNA: TGTGCCAGCAGCTTGGTGGGACAGCAAGAGACCCAGTACTTC. J is TRBJ2-5 and V is TRBV5-6, with 7 bases that match TRBD1. The germline gives CDR1 SGHDT, CDR2 YYEEEE. J gave up 2 bases and V 0 bases, and 1 base lay outside the gene matches. This CDR3 contains 14 residues.

The chain uses TRBV5-6 and TRBJ2-2; possibly TRBD2 for D (6 bases). The CDR3 covers 17 residues. Per the germline V gene, CDR1 is SGHDT and CDR2 is YYEEEE. Between the trimmed V and J ends, which lost 2 bases and 3 bases, there was a span of 17 bases. CDR3 protein: CASSFGPLGGDTGELFF. The CDR3 DNA reads as TGTGCCAGCAGCTTTGGCCCACTAGGAGGGGACACCGGGGAGCTGTTTTTT.

The chain has TRBV14 and TRBJ1-1; D is possibly TRBD1 (6 bases). Deletions cut 1 base from V and 3 bases from J, with 12 bases between. The CDR3 length is 15 residues. Germline loops: CDR1 SGHDN, CDR2 FVKESK. This chain's CDR3 is CASSQATGWDTEAFF. The CDR3 DNA sequence: TGTGCCAGCAGCCAAGCCACAGGGTGGGACACTGAAGCTTTCTTT. The whole variable domain, filled in from reference TRBV14 and TRBJ1-1, reads EAGVTQFPSHSVIEKGQTVTLRCDPISGHDNLYWYRRVMGKEIKFLLHFVKESKQDESGMPNNRFLAERTGGTYSTLKVQPAELEDSGVYFCASSQATGWDTEAFFGQGTRLTVV.

The chain carries TRBV2 and TRBJ2-7; tentative D call: TRBD2 (5 bases). The germline V gene encodes CDR1 SNHLY and CDR2 FYNNEI. This CDR3 region has 15 residues. V shed 6 bases and J shed 2 bases, with 17 bases lying between them. The DNA for the CDR3 is TGTGCCAGCAGCCCCATTGAGCGGACCACCTACGAGCAGTACTTC. This encodes CASSPIERTTYEQYF.

As for this clone: Other nucleotide sequences in the sample specify the same CDR3. The chain combines TRBV6-5 with TRBJ2-7; unclear D gene. CDR1 is MNHEY and CDR2 is SVGAGI in the germline V gene. Trimming stripped 0 bases from V and 1 base from J, with 10 bases between. The CDR3 has 15 amino acids. CDR3 loop: CASSYSSPLSYEQYF. For the CDR3, the DNA is TGTGCCAGCAGTTACTCGAGTCCCTTGTCCTACGAGCAGTACTTC.

The chain couples TRBV27 to TRBJ2-2; no clear D gene. The ends were cut back, 8 bases at V and 8 bases at J, with 12 bases in the middle. The CDR3 has 12 residues. Germline assignment: CDR1 MNHEY and CDR2 SMNVEV (reference sequence). The DNA of the CDR3 is TGTGCCAGCGGGATCATTGTGGGGGAGCTGTTTTTT. This codes for CASGIIVGELFF.

V gene TRBV6-4 combines with J gene TRBJ2-5; weak D call: TRBD1 (5 bases). Trimming removed 1 base from V and 4 bases from J, with 10 bases in between. The CDR3 sequence is 14 residues long. Germline CDR1 MRHNA, CDR2 SNTAGT. CDR3 sequence reads: CASSDYGAGETQYF. CDR3 DNA sequence: TGTGCCAGCAGTGACTATGGGGCCGGAGAGACCCAGTACTTC.

This clone was recorded only once. The chain recombines TRBV11-2 with TRBJ1-4; possible D gene TRBD1, 6 bases. The CDR3 has 15 residues. In germline, CDR1 is SGHAT, CDR2 FQNNGV. V shed 1 base and J shed 7 bases, with 13 bases lying between them. CDR3 nucleotide sequence: TGTGCCAGCAGCTTAGGTTACGGGGGCGGTGAAAAACTGTTTTTT. This translates into CASSLGYGGGEKLFF.